This T cell receptor beta chain was profiled in a study of blood T cell repertoires in COVID-19. Measured with immunoSEQ multiplex PCR; TCRdb has only the in-frame clones, and not every one. The data show about 210,000 clones, 87% seen once. The CDR3 is made up of 13 amino acids. Deletions cut 2 bases from V and 8 bases from J, with 9 bases between. CDR1 is KGHSH, CDR2 LQKENI, per germline. The rearrangement joins TRBV18 to TRBJ2-2; no definite D call. The receptor comes from a man aged 18 to 29 with acute COVID-19. The sample was PBMCs or T cells enriched from blood (not recorded which). The CDR3 DNA reads TGTGCCAGCTCACCATTGGTACAGGGGGAGCTGTTTTTT. It codes for CASSPLVQGELFF.